The clone carrying this T cell receptor (beta chain) was seen just once. The trim removed 2 bases at V and 4 bases at J, leaving 8 bases unmatched. The CDR3 has 17 residues. Germline V CDR1 and CDR2: SGHVS, FQNEAQ. This record belongs to a study of blood T cell repertoires in COVID-19. Study at large: Donors in the United States, Italy and Spain gave samples during acute or convalescent COVID-19.

Sequencing used immunoSEQ multiplex PCR; TCRdb keeps in-frame clones, though not all of them. Among more than 90,000 clones listed, about 80% were seen once. The chain links TRBV7-8 to TRBJ2-1; TRBD1 matches 10 bases. This receptor was identified in a man older than 75 with acute or convalescent COVID-19. The sample comprised peripheral blood. Here the CDR3 reads CASSLSARQGAYNEQFF. In nucleotides, the CDR3 is TGTGCCAGCAGCTTAAGCGCAAGACAGGGGGCATACAATGAGCAGTTCTTC.